This entry describes one T cell receptor (beta chain). Its antigen target is currently unknown. No base-level quality is on record; no much larger clone is a single base apart. The source of the sample is a study of blood T cell repertoires in COVID-19 (dated by TCRdb to about 2020). Study-level background: The collaborator samples originated in the United States, Italy and Spain and spanned the acute and convalescent phases of COVID-19. HLA class I and class II types, where available, came from metadata supplied by the sample provider rather than from assay-based typing. Nearly every sample came with metadata listing a de-identified subject ID, COVID-19 status, age in years and sex. The repertoires were made available in a free public database intended to serve as a resource for research on the immune response to SARS-CoV-2. The material from the prospective study consisted of cDNA or gDNA derived from T cells, B-cell-depleted T cells, or PBMCs. The dataset comprised deeply sampled blood TCRbeta repertoires from subjects exposed to, actively infected with, or recovered from COVID-19. Samples were obtained from the ongoing ImmuneRACE study (first 160 participants) and from 950 to 1,500 subjects provided by 6 global collaborators. What the work shows at the level of the full study, not this receptor alone: The amount of clinical and demographic metadata varied by source and participant and was provided uncurated.

Enrolling through a virtual design, the prospective study's participants ranged in age from roughly 18 to 100 years and lived across 24 United States geographic areas. In the prospective study, participants were assigned to cohorts based on the clinical history participants reported in a screening survey and a study questionnaire. Mobile phlebotomists in the prospective study collected whole blood, serum and a nasopharyngeal or oropharyngeal swab from every participant. Additional blood draws and questionnaires over an approximately 2-month period could optionally be provided by prospective study participants. Blood samples from the prospective study were shipped frozen or at room temperature prior to DNA extraction. TCRbeta CDR3 regions were amplified from genomic DNA using the immunoSEQ Assay, a bias-controlled multiplex PCR. The study's own analysis went as follows. The number of nucleated cells in each sample was estimated by amplification of reference gene primers within the assay. To quantify the absolute abundance of each unique TCRbeta CDR3 rearrangement, sequence reads were collapsed and filtered. For each sample, productive Simpson clonality was calculated as the square root of Simpson's diversity index over productive rearrangements. TCRdb holds this immuneACCESS table with in-frame rearrangements only. Some clones are missing; in checked studies, unresolved V genes explain under half, and the rest has no known cause. V, J and clone size derive from that table, while D and trimming were established from the DNA sequence. In all, the sample holds a few hundred thousand clones, and about 80% of those were seen once. The ten largest make up roughly 4% of the sample.

There are 12 amino acids in the CDR3, from cysteine to phenylalanine inclusive. The DNA shown is the 36-base CDR3, in frame from base 1. The trim is 8 bases for V and 15 bases for J, with a gap of 20 bases between the germline ends. Via the germline V gene, CDR1 is MDHEN and CDR2 SYDVKM. The material sequenced was PBMCs or T cells enriched from blood (not recorded which). The TCR originated in a man aged 25-45 years with acute COVID-19. The rearrangement joined TRBV28 to TRBJ1-5, with a weak D call of TRBD1 (5 bases match). DNA sequence: TGTGCCAGCGGATCGCGGAGCGTAGGGGCGCATTTT. This sequence encodes CASGSRSVGAHF.